This T cell receptor beta chain stems from a study of T cell responses to AZD1222 COVID-19 vaccine. Study-wide results and limits: Spike-wide coverage was observed for vaccine-associated CD4 TCRs, with dominant responses at 160-218 and 743-854. AZD1222 recipients seropositive at baseline numbered only five to seven.

For this clone: Its antigen is undetermined.

Clones were read by immunoSEQ multiplex PCR, and TCRdb kept only the in-frame ones, dropping some. The sample lists about 74,000 clones; 85% to 95% were seen once. V lost 5 bases and J lost 6, with 7 bases in between. Germline CDR1 is GTSNPN and CDR2 is SVGIG (reference sequence). CDR3 length: 11 residues. This sequence was found in an adult who received the AZD1222 COVID-19 vaccine. The rearrangement links TRBV30 to TRBJ1-4; a weak D match, TRBD1 (5 bases). Sequencing used peripheral blood, obtained 28 days after the second AZD1222 dose. The CDR3: CAWGADEKLFF. In DNA form, the CDR3 reads TGTGCCTGGGGGGCCGATGAAAAACTGTTTTTT. Based on the CDR3 plus reference TRBV30 and TRBJ1-4, the full variable domain is SQTIHQWPATLVQPVGSPLSLECTVEGTSNPNLYWYRQAAGRGLQLLFYSVGIGQISSEVPQNLSASRPQDRQFILSSKKLLLSDSGFYLCAWGADEKLFFGSGTQLSVL.